The 22 T cell receptor beta chains reported below all come from one sample, sequenced in a study of CXCR3-negative and CXCR3-positive naive CD8 T cells. Libraries of TRB cDNA were made by 5' RACE and carried UMIs. TCRdb re-called the 5' RACE reads and shows each CDR3 protein once, DNA omitted. The sample is made up of about 48,000 distinct CDR3 sequences, and the top ten hold approximately 15% of it. The sequenced material came from memory CD8+ T cells from blood. The receptors shown here come from a human donor in good health. Some clones in this sample may be carry-over from other donors' samples.

V is TRBV7-9 and J is TRBJ2-1; TCRdb picks TRBD2, but there is no DNA to check that call. The CDR3 spans 15 residues. Per germline, CDR1 SEHNR and CDR2 FQNEAQ (reference sequence). Here the CDR3 reads CASSLGTSVYNEQFF.

The chain links TRBV7-9 to TRBJ1-2; without DNA, the TCRdb call of TRBD1 cannot be checked. There are 14 residues in the CDR3. Germline CDR1 reads SEHNR; CDR2 reads FQNEAQ (reference sequence). This chain's CDR3 is CASSFSGTDYGYTF. Full variable domain (missing parts from reference TRBV7-9 and TRBJ1-2): DTGVSQNPRHKITKRGQNVTFRCDPISEHNRLYWYRQTLGQGPEFLTYFQNEAQLEKSRLLSDRFSAERPKGSFSTLEIQRTEQGDSAMYLCASSFSGTDYGYTFGSGTRLTVV.

The chain carries TRBV9 and TRBJ2-3; the TCRdb call, TRBD1, lacks DNA for checking. Germline V CDR1 and CDR2: SGDLS, YYNGEE. The CDR3 has 18 residues. The CDR3 reads CASSGTGAPRETTDTQYF.

This clonotype ranks as medium-sized (0.01 to 0.1%) in terms of frequency. V gene TRBV7-2 combines with J gene TRBJ1-1; TCRdb designates TRBD1, a call that cannot be tested without DNA. Germline lookup yields CDR1 SGHTA and CDR2 FQGNSA. This CDR3 comprises 17 residues. The CDR3 here is CASSLEGTFGRNTEAFF. The whole variable domain, remainder taken from reference TRBV7-2 and TRBJ1-1, is GAGVSQSPSNKVTEKGKDVELRCDPISGHTALYWYRQSLGQGLEFLIYFQGNSAPDKSGLPSDRFSAERTGGSVSTLTIQRTQQEDSAVYLCASSLEGTFGRNTEAFFGQGTRLTVV.

The gene calls are TRBV21-1 and TRBJ2-5; TCRdb's D call, TRBD2, is unchecked because there is no DNA. TRBV21-1 is a listed pseudogene. This CDR3 region has 17 residues. CDR3 sequence reads: CARAFHGSGGAKETQYF.

V and J are TRBV28 and TRBJ2-1; the D gene TCRdb calls, TRBD1, cannot be checked with no DNA. The CDR3 sequence is 13 residues long. CDR1 and CDR2 (germline): MDHEN, SYDVKM. CDR3 protein: CASRAGEGAQQFF.

This chain links TRBV23-1 with TRBJ1-6. TRBV23-1 is labeled an ORF, and its function is uncertain. The CDR3 runs to 16 residues. CDR3 amino acids: CASSRLGGSYNSPLHF.

This chain uses TRBV5-1 with TRBJ2-1; the TCRdb call, TRBD2, lacks DNA for checking. Germline V gene data show CDR1 as SGHRS and CDR2 as YFSETQ. CDR3 length: 15 residues. This CDR3 reads CASSPGLASPDEQFF.

The chain couples TRBV10-3 to TRBJ1-1. CDR3 length equals 14 residues. CDR1 is ENHRY and CDR2 is SYGVKD in the germline V gene. The CDR3 loop reads CAISDYDGNTEAFF.

The chain links TRBV27 to TRBJ2-1; TCRdb picks TRBD2, but there is no DNA to check that call. Germline CDR1 and CDR2: MNHEY and SMNVEV (reference sequence). This CDR3 comprises 16 residues. CDR3 amino acids: CASNPLAGEPGDEQFF.

This chain joins TRBV11-2 and TRBJ1-2. Germline assignment: CDR1 SGHAT and CDR2 FQNNGV. This CDR3 has 18 amino acids. The CDR3: CASSPAPVTSLTHYGYTF.

The genes are TRBV21-1 and TRBJ1-2; the D call from TCRdb, TRBD1, cannot be confirmed without DNA. TRBV21-1 is listed as a pseudogene. The CDR3 contains 18 residues. CDR3 protein: CASSTRQVVPINGYGYTF.

V is TRBV7-9 and J is TRBJ2-7; the D call of TRBD1 rests on TCRdb alone, since no DNA is present to check it. In germline, CDR1 is SEHNR, CDR2 FQNEAQ (reference sequence). The CDR3 covers 14 residues. The CDR3 loop reads CASSSPDRAGEQYF. The full variable domain, with the rest looked up from reference TRBV7-9 and TRBJ2-7, is DTGVSQNPRHKITKRGQNVTFRCDPISEHNRLYWYRQTLGQGPEFLTYFQNEAQLEKSRLLSDRFSAERPKGSFSTLEIQRTEQGDSAMYLCASSSPDRAGEQYFGPGTRLTVT.

The CDR3 loop is CASSDRTDTGELFF. This chain uses TRBV6-4 with TRBJ2-2. CDR1 MRHNA and CDR2 SNTAGT come from the germline V gene. CDR3 length equals 14 residues.

The V and J genes are TRBV5-1 and TRBJ1-2; TCRdb's assignment of TRBD1 cannot be checked, as there is no DNA. The CDR3 is 15 residues long. CDR1 and CDR2 (germline): SGHRS, YFSETQ. CDR3 in amino acids: CASSLGQGVPYGYTF.

J is TRBJ2-1 and V is TRBV6-4; the D gene TCRdb calls, TRBD1, cannot be checked with no DNA. CDR1 MRHNA and CDR2 SNTAGT come from the germline V gene. The CDR3 runs 17 residues. The CDR3: CASSEGAGTGPYNEQFF.

Here the CDR3 reads CASSPDGPDYEQYF. The rearrangement uses TRBV5-1 and TRBJ2-7. The CDR3 has 14 amino acids. CDR1 and CDR2 from the germline V gene are SGHRS and YFSETQ.

This chain uses TRBV4-1 with TRBJ1-2; TCRdb returns TRBD1, unconfirmable since there is no DNA. Germline V gene data show CDR1 as MGHRA and CDR2 as YSYEKL. The CDR3 is 15 amino acids. CDR3 amino acids: CASSQDPSGSYGYTF.

This chain connects TRBV6-5 to TRBJ2-2. Per germline, CDR1 MNHEY and CDR2 SVGAGI. The CDR3 loop spans 15 amino acids. CDR3: CASSEGRLRTGELFF.

The genes are TRBV28 and TRBJ2-7; as DNA is missing, the TRBD1 call by TCRdb cannot be tested. Germline V gene data show CDR1 as MDHEN and CDR2 as SYDVKM. CDR3 length: 14 residues. CDR3 region: CASSFSGGGYEQYF.

The rearrangement uses TRBV10-3 and TRBJ2-1; the D call of TRBD2 rests on TCRdb alone, since no DNA is present to check it. This CDR3 has 17 residues. The germline gives CDR1 ENHRY, CDR2 SYGVKD. CDR3 amino acids: CAISETYLAGGYNEQFF.

The chain joins TRBV5-1 to TRBJ2-7. Germline CDR1 is SGHRS and CDR2 is YFSETQ. The CDR3 loop spans 13 amino acids. CDR3 protein: CASSPGTPYEQYF.